This TCR beta chain was sequenced in a study of T cells in Graves' hyperthyroidism and ophthalmopathy. Whole-study results and caveats: Blood held most thyroid clonotypes expanded above 0.001 frequency.

Germline V CDR1 and CDR2: KGHDR, SFDVKD. Trimming removed 9 bases from V and 5 bases from J; junction bases left unmatched: 3. The CDR3 extends over 12 amino acids. This clonotype was recorded many times. Its target is not known. RNA transcripts gave rise to amplified TCR beta CDR3 regions. The HTBI primer set was used in a first-round RT-PCR of the TCR CDR3. MiXCR was run by TCRdb on the multiplex PCR reads, yielding one entry per CDR3 protein. The sample consists of roughly 500,000 distinct CDR3 sequences, over 11% of them appearing once. Newly diagnosed hyperthyroidism patients aged 18 to 65 years had disease lasting under 2 months. Any symptoms of ophthalmopathy came after the first hyperthyroidism diagnosis, from which the blood sample dates.

Sequenced input: blood. The TCR was taken from a woman aged 30 to 39 with Graves' hyperthyroidism that later progressed to Graves' ophthalmopathy. The V call is TRBV24-1, the J call TRBJ2-1, with 7 bases identical to TRBD1. This CDR3 is CATGDRHNEQFF. The CDR3 bases are TGTGCCACCGGGGACAGACACAATGAGCAGTTCTTC.